This is a list of T cell receptor beta chains from one sample in a study of sequential checkpoint blockade in melanoma. TCRdb keeps only in-frame clones here, not all; method: immunoSEQ multiplex PCR. The sample holds approximately 23,000 clones, over 75% seen once. Source: CD8+ T cells sorted from blood (inferred from file names), taken from a patient given nivolumab and ipilimumab in sequence. The source is a human donor with melanoma. CDR3s include the opening cysteine and the closing phenylalanine or tryptophan. Each record gives: CDR3 DNA, CDR3 protein, clone size, D gene, J gene, V gene. A D gene is named only where the DNA matches it firmly. Clone size is not always given. Where it is, it says once, few, many or a class for expanded clones.

TGCGCCAGCAGCCAAGGGTGGGAGCCGACTTACGAGCAGTACTTC CASSQGWEPTYEQYF NA NA TRBJ2-7 TRBV4-3
TGTGCCAGTAGGTCCCGGGACAGGGGACCCTATAACTATGGCTACACCTTC CASRSRDRGPYNYGYTF NA TRBD1 TRBJ1-2 TRBV19
TGTGCCAGCAGTTTTTCTAGGACTAGCGGGGGTAAAGGGACCCAGTACTTC CASSFSRTSGGKGTQYF few TRBD2 TRBJ2-5 TRBV27
TGCGCCAGCAGCCAAGAGGTACTAGCGGGGGCTTTGGTTGGAGATACGCAGTATTTT CASSQEVLAGALVGDTQYF NA TRBD2 TRBJ2-3 TRBV4-3
TGTGCCAGCAGCCCAGGGGCGCAAGAGACCCAGTACTTC CASSPGAQETQYF NA NA TRBJ2-5 TRBV5-6
TGCGCCAGCAGCCAAGATGGGGCAGCGAACACTGAAGCTTTCTTT CASSQDGAANTEAFF NA NA TRBJ1-1 TRBV4-3
TGTGCCAGCACCCCGGGACTCAGGGCTGAGCAGTTCTTC CASTPGLRAEQFF NA NA TRBJ2-1 TRBV7-6
TGTGCCAGCAGCTTGGGGTCAGGGGTCTACGAGCAGTACTTC CASSLGSGVYEQYF NA NA TRBJ2-7 TRBV5-6
TGTGCCAGCAGCTGGGGACTATCCGCGGAGACCCAGTACTTC CASSWGLSAETQYF NA TRBD2 TRBJ2-5 TRBV5-6
TGTGCCAGCAGCCAAGAAAATGGGCAGGTAGTTGGAGGTCAGGATGGCTACACCTTC CASSQENGQVVGGQDGYTF NA NA TRBJ1-2 TRBV4-2
TGCAGCGTCGGGACTAGCGGGAGCCACGAGCAGTACTTC CSVGTSGSHEQYF NA TRBD2 TRBJ2-7 TRBV29-1
TGTGCCAGCAGGGCGGGGTCTGAAGCTTTCTTT CASRAGSEAFF medium-sized NA TRBJ1-1 TRBV7-9
TGTGCCAGCAGCTTGCGGGAACTTTCCTACGAGCAGTACTTC CASSLRELSYEQYF NA NA TRBJ2-7 TRBV7-9
TGTGCCAGCCACCGGGGGGGGCAGGGGGATTCACCCCTCCACTTT CASHRGGQGDSPLHF NA TRBD1 TRBJ1-6 TRBV7-9
TGCGCCAGCAGCTGGACAGGAAACAATGAGCAGTTCTTC CASSWTGNNEQFF NA TRBD1 TRBJ2-1 TRBV5-1
TGCGCCAGCAGCACCCGACAGGTTGTTGGCGAGCAGTACTTC CASSTRQVVGEQYF once NA TRBJ2-7 TRBV5-1
TGCGCCAGCAGCTTGCGGTTGAACACTGAAGCTTTCTTT CASSLRLNTEAFF NA NA TRBJ1-1 TRBV5-1
TGTGCCAGCACAGGGGGCCCTCGACCCTACGAGCAGTACTTC CASTGGPRPYEQYF NA TRBD1 TRBJ2-7 TRBV2
TGTGCCAGCAGCTTAGTTACTAGCGGGGCGAGCTCCTACGAGCAGTACTTC CASSLVTSGASSYEQYF NA TRBD2 TRBJ2-7 TRBV7-4
TGTGCCAGCTCACCGGGACAGGAGAAGAACACCGGGGAGCTGTTTTTT CASSPGQEKNTGELFF NA TRBD1 TRBJ2-2 TRBV18
TGTGCCAGCAGTGACGGGACAGGGTTTTACGAGCAGTACTTC CASSDGTGFYEQYF NA TRBD1 TRBJ2-7 TRBV6-5
TGTGCCAGCAGAGACAGGGGCGGAGGACAGCCCCAGCATTTT CASRDRGGGQPQHF NA TRBD1 TRBJ1-5 TRBV11-2
TGTGCCAGCAGCCTTAGGACAGGGAGCAATCAGCCCCAGCATTTT CASSLRTGSNQPQHF medium-sized TRBD1 TRBJ1-5 TRBV6-5
TGTGCCAGCAGTGAAGCGATGGGACAGGGTGGGGACATTCAGTACTTC CASSEAMGQGGDIQYF NA TRBD1 TRBJ2-4 TRBV6-1
TGTGCCAGCAGTTACTCGGACAGGGGCCAGGTCCAGCAGTACTTC CASSYSDRGQVQQYF NA TRBD1 TRBJ2-7 TRBV6-5
TGTGCCAGCAGTTTGAGTGGTGGGAGGGGCACTAATGAAAAACTGTTTTTT CASSLSGGRGTNEKLFF NA NA TRBJ1-4 TRBV28
TGCGCCAGCAGTCAGCAGGGAGGTTACGAGCAGTACTTC CASSQQGGYEQYF few NA TRBJ2-7 TRBV10-1
TGCGCCAGCAGCCAAAGGCAGGGTTACAATGAGCAGTTCTTC CASSQRQGYNEQFF few NA TRBJ2-1 TRBV4-1
TGTGCCAGCACGGACTATAAGAGAACCCAGTACTTC CASTDYKRTQYF NA NA TRBJ2-5 TRBV7-9
TGCAGCGTTGAAGTTAGGCGGGGGTATGGCTACACCTTC CSVEVRRGYGYTF NA NA TRBJ1-2 TRBV29-1
TGTGCCAGCAGTGAAGCGCCGACAGGGGGCTGGTATGGCTACACCTTC CASSEAPTGGWYGYTF NA TRBD1 TRBJ1-2 TRBV2
TGTGCCAGCAGTCCGCAGGGATATGAGCAGTTCTTC CASSPQGYEQFF NA NA TRBJ2-1 TRBV27
TGTGCCAGTAGCGCCGAACGGGACAGAAACTACGAGCAGTACTTC CASSAERDRNYEQYF NA TRBD1 TRBJ2-7 TRBV19